This TCR beta chain was recorded in a study of blood T cell repertoires in COVID-19. Study in general: Collection of acute and convalescent COVID-19 samples took place in the United States, Italy and Spain. PBMCs, B-cell-depleted T cells, or T cells were the source of the cDNA or gDNA that made up the material.

The table came from immunoSEQ multiplex PCR; TCRdb's copy has only in-frame clones and leaves some out. The sample holds under 150,000 clones, 70% to 90% seen once. This CDR3 has 17 residues. V lost 1 base to trimming and J lost 1 base, with 16 bases between them. Germline CDR1 reads LGHNT; CDR2 reads FRNRAP. The sequencing input was peripheral blood. The TCR originated in a human donor in a cohort sampled during active COVID-19. The J gene is TRBJ1-2, the V gene TRBV12-5, with D possibly TRBD1 on 6 matching bases. The CDR3 loop reads CASGLALRTVINYGYTF. The CDR3 region has the DNA TGTGCTAGTGGTTTGGCCCTACGGACAGTGATTAACTATGGCTACACCTTC. Supplemented by reference TRBV12-5 and TRBJ1-2, the full variable domain reads DARVTQTPRHKVTEMGQEVTMRCQPILGHNTVFWYRQTMMQGLELLAYFRNRAPLDDSGMPKDRFSAEMPDATLATLKIQPSEPRDSAVYFCASGLALRTVINYGYTFGSGTRLTVV.